The text below deals with one TCR beta chain. Its antigen is currently unknown. V was pared by 7 bases and J by 2 bases, with 12 bases between. The CDR3 covers 13 residues. Per germline, CDR1 SGHAT and CDR2 FQNNGV. Unsorted whole blood yielded blood RNA, and germline DNA was extracted as well. With around 500 ng total RNA as template and a constant-region primer, TCR beta cDNA was made. Slightly modified ARM-PCR, run as three nested multiplex PCR rounds, produced the TCR beta libraries. TRBV1-TRBV30 forward and Cbeta reverse primers drove the first two roughly 11-cycle rounds. TCRdb reanalysed the multiplex PCR reads using MiXCR and keeps one entry per CDR3 protein. Among 300,000 to 350,000 distinct CDR3 sequences listed, roughly two thirds were seen once. This record belongs to a study of tumor-infiltrating lymphocytes in primary liver carcinoma. Study-level information: Enrolled patients were male and female, aged 30 to 69 years. Study-level points and caveats: The study found tumor-adjacent and tumor-blood pairs overlapped less than tumor region pairs.

The sample was peripheral blood. This sequence joins TRBV11-2 and TRBJ2-7; D call uncertain. This sequence originates from a man aged 40-49 years with primary liver carcinoma and hepatitis B virus infection. The CDR3 region is CASIIMAAYEQYF. For the CDR3, the DNA is TGTGCCAGCATCATAATGGCGGCCTACGAGCAGTACTTC.